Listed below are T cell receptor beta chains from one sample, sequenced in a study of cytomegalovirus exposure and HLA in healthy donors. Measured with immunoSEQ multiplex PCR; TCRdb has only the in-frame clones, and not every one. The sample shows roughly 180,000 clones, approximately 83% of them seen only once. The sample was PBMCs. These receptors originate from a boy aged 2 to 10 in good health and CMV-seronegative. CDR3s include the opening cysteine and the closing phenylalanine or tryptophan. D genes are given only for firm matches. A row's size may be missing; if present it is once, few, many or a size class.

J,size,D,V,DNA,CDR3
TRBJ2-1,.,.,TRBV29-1,TGCAGCGTTGAAGGGGGACTTAATGAGCAGTTCTTC,CSVEGGLNEQFF
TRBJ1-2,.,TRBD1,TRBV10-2,TGCGCCAGCAGTGAGCCCAAACAGGGGTTCGACACCTTC,CASSEPKQGFDTF
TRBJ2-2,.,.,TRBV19,TGTGCCAGCCACGTGGGAGGCACGAACACCGGGGAGCTGTTTTTT,CASHVGGTNTGELFF
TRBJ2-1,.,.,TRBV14,TGTGCCAGCAGCCAAGATAGAACTAGCTTGAATGAGCAGTTCTTC,CASSQDRTSLNEQFF
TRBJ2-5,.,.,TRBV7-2,TGTGCCAGCAGCCCCCCCGCAGGTCGTGGAGAGACCCAGTACTTC,CASSPPAGRGETQYF
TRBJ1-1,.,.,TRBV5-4,TGTGCCAGCAGCTCGACAGTGAACACTGAAGCTTTCTTT,CASSSTVNTEAFF
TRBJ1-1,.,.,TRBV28,TGTGCCAGCAGTTTAGCTTCCGCGGGGGACACTGAAGCTTTCTTT,CASSLASAGDTEAFF
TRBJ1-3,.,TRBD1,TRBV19,TGTGCCAGTAGTCCGACAGGGACTGGAAACACCATATATTTT,CASSPTGTGNTIYF
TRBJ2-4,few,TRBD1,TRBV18,TGTGCCAGCTCACCCCTTCCCTCTTTGGGACAGGGTTCGAACATTCAGTACTTC,CASSPLPSLGQGSNIQYF
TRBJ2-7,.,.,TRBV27,TGTGCCAGCAGTTTAAACTCAGGGCCCTCCTACGAGCAGTACTTC,CASSLNSGPSYEQYF
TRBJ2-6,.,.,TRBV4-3,TGCGCCAGCAGCCAAGAGTTAGGGTCTGGGGCCAACGGCCTGACTTTC,CASSQELGSGANGLTF
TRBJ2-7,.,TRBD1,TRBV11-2,TGTGCCAGCAGCTTGGGACAGGGAGATTATGAGGAGCAGTACTTC,CASSLGQGDYEEQYF
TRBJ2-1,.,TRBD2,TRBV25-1,TGTGCCAGCAGTGAATCTAGCGGGGATTCCTACAATGAGCAGTTCTTC,CASSESSGDSYNEQFF
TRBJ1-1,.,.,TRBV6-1,TGTGCCAGCAGCCAGTACTTCAGGGGCACTGAAGCTTTCTTT,CASSQYFRGTEAFF
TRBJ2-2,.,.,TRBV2,TGTGCCAGCAGGGCTGAAGCGGTGGAGCTGTTTTTT,CASRAEAVELFF
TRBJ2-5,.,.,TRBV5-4,TGTGCCAGCAGCCTTAGGGACTGGCAAGAGACCCAGTACTTC,CASSLRDWQETQYF
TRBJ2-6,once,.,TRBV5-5,TGTGCCAGCAGCTTCAAGTCATCGGGGGGCGCGTCTGGGGCCAACGTCCTGACTTTC,CASSFKSSGGASGANVLTF
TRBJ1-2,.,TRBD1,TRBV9,TGTGCCAGCAGCGTAACGGGACAGGGACATGGCTACACCTTC,CASSVTGQGHGYTF
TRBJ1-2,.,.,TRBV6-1,TGTGCCAGCAGTGAATCAGGGAACGGTGGCTACACCTTC,CASSESGNGGYTF
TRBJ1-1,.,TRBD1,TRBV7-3,TGTGCCAGCAGCTTGGACAGGGACACTGAAGCTTTCTTT,CASSLDRDTEAFF
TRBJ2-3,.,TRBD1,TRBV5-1,TGCGCCAGCAGCCCCCCGGGACAGAACACAGATACGCAGTATTTT,CASSPPGQNTDTQYF
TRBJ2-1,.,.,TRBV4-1,TGCGCCAGCAGCCTAGCTGATCAGTCCTACAATGAGCAGTTCTTC,CASSLADQSYNEQFF
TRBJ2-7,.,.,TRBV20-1,TGCAGTGCTTTCGACAGGTGGGCGCAGTACTTC,CSAFDRWAQYF
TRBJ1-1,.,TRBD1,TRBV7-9,TGTGCCAGCAGCCCACAGAGGGACAGGGGGCAAGGGGACACTGAAGCTTTCTTT,CASSPQRDRGQGDTEAFF
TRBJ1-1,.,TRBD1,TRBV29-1,TGCAGCGTTGGGGACAGCTTCATGAACACTGAAGCTTTCTTT,CSVGDSFMNTEAFF
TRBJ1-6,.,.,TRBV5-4,TGTGCCAGCAGCTTGGACAGGAATTCACCCCTCCACTTT,CASSLDRNSPLHF
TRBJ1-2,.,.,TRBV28,TGTGCCAGCGGGCGGGACCGCACTAACTATGGCTACACCTTC,CASGRDRTNYGYTF
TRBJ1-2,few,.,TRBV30,TGTGCCTGGACAGGGGAGTACAACTATGGCTACACCTTC,CAWTGEYNYGYTF
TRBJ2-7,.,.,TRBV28,TGTGCCAGCGCTGACTCGGTTTACGAGCAGTACTTC,CASADSVYEQYF
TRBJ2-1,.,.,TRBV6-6,TGTGCCAGCAGTTATGAGACGCCGGGGAATGAGCAGTTCTTC,CASSYETPGNEQFF